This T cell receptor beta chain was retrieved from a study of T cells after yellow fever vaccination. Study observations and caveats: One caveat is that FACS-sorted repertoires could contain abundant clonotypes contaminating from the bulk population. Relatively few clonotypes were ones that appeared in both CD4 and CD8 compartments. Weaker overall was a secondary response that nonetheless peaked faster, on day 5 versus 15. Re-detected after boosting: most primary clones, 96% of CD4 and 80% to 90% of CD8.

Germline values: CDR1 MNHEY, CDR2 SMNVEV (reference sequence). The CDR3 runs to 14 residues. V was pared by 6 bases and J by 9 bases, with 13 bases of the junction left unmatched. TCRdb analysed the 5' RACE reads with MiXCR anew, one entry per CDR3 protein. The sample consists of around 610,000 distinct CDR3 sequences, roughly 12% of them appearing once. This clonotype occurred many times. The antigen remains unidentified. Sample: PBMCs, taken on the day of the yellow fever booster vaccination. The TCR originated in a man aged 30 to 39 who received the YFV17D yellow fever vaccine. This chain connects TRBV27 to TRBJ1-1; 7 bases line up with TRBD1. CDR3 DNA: TGTGCCAGCAGCTACCAGGGGGGCAGCGGACAAGCTTTCTTT. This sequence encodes CASSYQGGSGQAFF.